One sample yielded the 26 T cell receptor beta chains listed below, sequenced in a study of somatic mutations in cytotoxic T cells in rheumatoid arthritis. Some clones are missing from TCRdb's copy, which holds only in-frame ones; the method was immunoSEQ multiplex PCR. The repertoire holds about 25,000 clones, with roughly 70% as singletons. Sequenced input: CD8+ T cells sorted from blood. Source of these receptors: a woman aged 18-35 years in good health.

This sequence joins TRBV4-1 and TRBJ2-2; a possible D gene is TRBD2 (5 bases). The V and J ends lost 0 bases and 5 bases respectively, with 7 bases between them. This CDR3 comprises 14 residues. Germline assignment: CDR1 MGHRA and CDR2 YSYEKL. CDR3 nucleotides: TGCGCCAGCAGCCAAGACCCGGGAACCGGGGAGCTGTTTTTT. It is translated as CASSQDPGTGELFF.

The chain is built from TRBV10-3 and TRBJ2-5; no firm D call. Trimming shortened V by 2 bases and J by 2 bases, and 3 bases separated the two germline ends. This CDR3 comprises 12 residues. Germline CDR1 reads ENHRY; CDR2 reads SYGVKD. The CDR3 region has the DNA TGTGCCATCAGTGAGGAACAAGAGACCCAGTACTTC. Protein: CAISEEQETQYF.

This rearrangement joins TRBV25-1 to TRBJ1-4; unclear D gene. The CDR3 runs to 15 residues. Per the germline V gene, CDR1 is MGHDK and CDR2 is SYGVNS. V lost 1 base and J lost 6, with 12 bases in between. The CDR3 here is CASSEWAGLDEKLFF. CDR3 DNA sequence: TGTGCCAGCAGTGAATGGGCGGGTCTGGATGAAAAACTGTTTTTT.

In nucleotides, the CDR3 is TGCAGCGTTGAAGATCTGGACAGAGGCTACGAGCAGTACTTC. Amino acid sequence: CSVEDLDRGYEQYF. The chain couples TRBV29-1 to TRBJ2-7; maybe TRBD1 (6 bases). V was clipped by 0 bases and J by 3 bases, with 12 bases between them. The CDR3 covers 14 residues. Germline assignment: CDR1 SQVTM and CDR2 ANQGSEA.

In its sample, this clone was seen a few times. The rearrangement joins TRBV7-6 to TRBJ2-7; perhaps TRBD2 as D (6 bases). V lost 1 base and J lost 4, with 11 bases in between. This CDR3 contains 14 residues. Germline-derived CDR1 and CDR2 are SGHVS and FNYEAQ. CDR3 DNA: TGTGCCAGCAGCTTAGGTCGGCGGGGTTACGAGCAGTACGTC. The encoded protein is CASSLGRRGYEQYV.

The V call is TRBV7-9, the J call TRBJ2-7; 8 nucleotides match TRBD1. This CDR3 is 16 amino acids long. V lost 7 bases to trimming and J lost 0 bases; unmatched junction nucleotides: 11. Germline V gene sequence: CDR1 SEHNR, CDR2 FQNEAQ (reference sequence). CDR3: CASTSTAGTGSYEQYF. CDR3 nucleotides: TGTGCCAGCACCTCGACAGCCGGGACAGGCTCCTACGAGCAGTACTTC.

The chain combines TRBV11-2 with TRBJ2-5; unclear D gene. V lost 4 bases to trimming and J lost 5 bases, with 14 bases between them. The V gene's germline CDR1 is SGHAT and CDR2 FQNNGV. This CDR3 region has 14 residues. DNA of the CDR3: TGTGCCAGCAGCTCAACTCGCTATCGGGAGACCCAGTACTTC. Protein product: CASSSTRYRETQYF.

The rearrangement joins TRBV6-1 to TRBJ1-3, with TRBD1 identical over 7 bases. The CDR3 contains 15 residues. Germline V gene sequence: CDR1 MNHNS, CDR2 SASEGT. Trimming at V came to 3 bases and at J to 0 bases, leaving 2 bases not matched to a gene. The CDR3 nucleotides read TGTGCCAGCAGTGACGGGACAGCCTCTGGAAACACCATATATTTT. As protein: CASSDGTASGNTIYF.

The chain combines TRBV6-5 with TRBJ2-7; the D is unclear. Trimming took 2 bases from V and 0 from J, leaving 8 bases between them. Germline loops: CDR1 MNHEY, CDR2 SVGAGI. This CDR3 has 14 amino acids. CDR3 loop: CASSYAPSSYEQYF. DNA for the CDR3: TGTGCCAGCAGTTACGCGCCAAGCTCCTACGAGCAGTACTTC.

The J gene is TRBJ1-1, the V gene TRBV4-1; D call uncertain. V lost 0 bases, J lost 3 bases, and 11 bases lay in between. The CDR3 sequence is 15 residues long. Germline CDR1 is MGHRA and CDR2 is YSYEKL. In DNA form, the CDR3 reads TGCGCCAGCAGCCAAGAGGTAGGCCGGTACACTGAAGCTTTCTTT. Translation: CASSQEVGRYTEAFF.

CDR3 region: CASTNQGRTGELFF. CDR3 DNA: TGTGCCAGCACTAATCAGGGTAGGACCGGGGAGCTGTTTTTT. The gene calls are TRBV27 and TRBJ2-2, with D possibly TRBD1 on 5 matching bases. Germline lookup yields CDR1 MNHEY and CDR2 SMNVEV (reference sequence). The CDR3 runs 14 residues. Trimming removed 7 bases at V and 5 bases at J, with 14 bases between.

The table lists this clone with a count of one. This chain joins TRBV27 and TRBJ1-2, with 8 positions matching TRBD1. V was pared by 5 bases and J by 4 bases, with 6 bases of the junction left unmatched. The CDR3 has 14 amino acids. From germline, CDR1 is MNHEY and CDR2 SMNVEV (reference sequence). The CDR3 sequence: CASSAGGGGYGYTF. CDR3 bases: TGTGCCAGCAGTGCAGGGGGCGGTGGCTATGGCTACACCTTC.

The chain joins TRBV30 to TRBJ2-3, with D possibly called TRBD1 or TRBD2 (5 bases each). Germline CDR1 is GTSNPN and CDR2 is SVGIG (reference sequence). This CDR3 region has 15 residues. V lost 0 bases and J 0 bases, leaving 10 bases between the germline ends. DNA of the CDR3: TGTGCCTGGAGTGTACTAGGGGCTAGCACAGATACGCAGTATTTT. This gives the protein CAWSVLGASTDTQYF. Full variable domain (missing parts from reference TRBV30 and TRBJ2-3): SQTIHQWPATLVQPVGSPLSLECTVEGTSNPNLYWYRQAAGRGLQLLFYSVGIGQISSEVPQNLSASRPQDRQFILSSKKLLLSDSGFYLCAWSVLGASTDTQYFGPGTRLTVL.

The rearrangement links TRBV27 to TRBJ1-4; D gene ambiguous. There are 13 residues in the CDR3. V was clipped by 6 bases and J by 8 bases, with 13 bases between them. CDR1 is MNHEY and CDR2 is SMNVEV in the germline V gene (reference sequence). The CDR3 coding sequence is TGTGCCAGCAGAAAACCTACGAACGAAAAACTGTTTTTT. As protein: CASRKPTNEKLFF.

The J gene is TRBJ2-7, the V gene TRBV6-6; TRBD1 agrees at 9 bases. The CDR3 extends over 15 amino acids. The germline V gene encodes CDR1 MNHNY and CDR2 SVGAGI (reference sequence). J was trimmed by 2 bases and V by 6 bases; bases with no gene match: 8. The DNA for the CDR3 is TGTGCCAGCAGCTTACGACAGGGGGATCCCTACGAGCAGTACGTC. This gives the protein CASSLRQGDPYEQYV.

The J gene is TRBJ2-7, the V gene TRBV5-1, with no clear D. V lost 4 bases to trimming and J lost 5 bases, with 16 bases between them. Germline V CDR1 and CDR2: SGHRS, YFSETQ. This CDR3 comprises 14 residues. DNA of the CDR3: TGCGCCAGCAGCGTGACCGGGCCCACCAACGAGCAGTACTTC. Protein product: CASSVTGPTNEQYF.

This clone was observed a handful of times. V is TRBV21-1 and J is TRBJ1-2; the D segment call TRBD1 is taken from the table without a DNA check. TRBV21-1 corresponds to a pseudogene. CDR3 length: 14 residues. The CDR3 coding sequence is TGTGCCACCCTACCCGACAGGGCCGACTATGGCTACACCTTC. Translation: CATLPDRADYGYTF.

V gene TRBV7-9 combines with J gene TRBJ2-7; D not certain. V lost 4 bases to trimming and J lost 2 bases, with 9 bases between them. Per the germline V gene, CDR1 is SEHNR and CDR2 is FQNEAQ (reference sequence). The CDR3 has 13 residues. The CDR3 DNA follows: TGTGCCAGCAGCTCCCAGTATCCCTACGAGCAGTACGTC. Its protein product is CASSSQYPYEQYV.

The CDR3, as DNA: TGTGCCAGCAAACAGGGGTGGAACACTGAAGCTTTCTTT. This codes for CASKQGWNTEAFF. V gene TRBV6-5 combines with J gene TRBJ1-1; 7 nucleotides agree with TRBD1. J gave up 1 base and V 7 bases, and 3 bases lay outside the gene matches. Germline V gives CDR1 MNHEY, CDR2 SVGAGI. The CDR3 runs to 13 residues.

CDR3 DNA sequence: TGTGCCAGCAGCTTAACCCGGGGGACCCAAGAGACCCAGTACTTC. It yields the protein CASSLTRGTQETQYF. The chain uses TRBV5-5 and TRBJ2-5, with D maybe TRBD2 (6 bases). V lost 2 bases and J lost 1, with 12 bases in between. Looked up from germline, CDR1 is SGHKS and CDR2 is YYEKEE (reference sequence). The CDR3 extends over 15 amino acids.

The chain is built from TRBV7-8 and TRBJ1-1; no clear D. Germline V lookup: CDR1 SGHVS, CDR2 FQNEAQ. The V end lost 1 base, the J end lost 5 bases, and 17 bases lay between the germline ends. CDR3 size: 16 residues. The CDR3 nucleotides are TGTGCCAGCAGCTTAGTGTCGGCGGCCGACGGGACTGAAGCTTTCTTT. Amino acids: CASSLVSAADGTEAFF.

The chain recombines TRBV2 with TRBJ2-1; TRBD2 agrees at 8 bases. The CDR3 sequence is 13 residues long. The junction had 6 bases not matched to a gene; V was cut back by 6 bases and J by 8 bases. Germline V gives CDR1 SNHLY, CDR2 FYNNEI. In DNA form, the CDR3 reads TGTGCCAGCAGCACCTACGGGGGGGATGAGCAGTTCTTC. Its protein product is CASSTYGGDEQFF.

J is TRBJ2-5 and V is TRBV7-9, with 8 bases identical to TRBD1. Germline V gene data show CDR1 as SEHNR and CDR2 as FQNEAQ (reference sequence). The CDR3 has 12 amino acids. J was trimmed by 5 bases and V by 7 bases; bases with no gene match: 3. CDR3 DNA sequence: TGTGCCAGCAAGGACAGGGAGGAGACCCAGTACTTC. The encoded protein is CASKDREETQYF.

The gene calls are TRBV5-1 and TRBJ2-2; 12 bases match TRBD2. V lost 4 bases to trimming and J lost 9 bases; unmatched junction nucleotides: 10. The germline V gene encodes CDR1 SGHRS and CDR2 YFSETQ. The CDR3 is 16 amino acids. The DNA for the CDR3 is TGCGCCAGCAGCCGTCCGACTAGCGGGAGCTTCCGGGAGCTGTTTTTT. Its protein product is CASSRPTSGSFRELFF. The variable domain in full, completed from reference TRBV5-1 and TRBJ2-2, reads KAGVTQTPRYLIKTRGQQVTLSCSPISGHRSVSWYQQTPGQGLQFLFEYFSETQRNKGNFPGRFSGRQFSNSRSEMNVSTLELGDSALYLCASSRPTSGSFRELFFGEGSRLTVL.

The chain joins TRBV6-6 to TRBJ1-5; no reliable D call. Germline assignment: CDR1 MNHNY and CDR2 SVGAGI (reference sequence). V was clipped by 5 bases and J by 1 base, with 9 bases between them. The CDR3 contains 14 residues. DNA of the CDR3: TGTGCCAGCAGTCCGACGGAGAGCAATCAGCCCCAGCATTTT. It yields the protein CASSPTESNQPQHF.

The chain uses TRBV5-6 and TRBJ1-3; 7 bases are a match to TRBD1. In germline, CDR1 is SGHDT, CDR2 YYEEEE. CDR3 size: 15 residues. Losses at the gene ends were 2 bases for V and 5 bases for J; bases not matched to a gene: 7. CDR3 DNA sequence: TGTGCCAGCAGCTTAAACCAGGGGGATCGAAACACCATATATTTT. This gives the protein CASSLNQGDRNTIYF. The full variable domain, with the rest looked up from reference TRBV5-6 and TRBJ1-3, is DAGVTQSPTHLIKTRGQQVTLRCSPKSGHDTVSWYQQALGQGPQFIFQYYEEEERQRGNFPDRFSGHQFPNYSSELNVNALLLGDSALYLCASSLNQGDRNTIYFGEGSWLTVV.